This T cell receptor beta chain stems from a study of T cell changes during pregnancy in multiple sclerosis. V was clipped by 10 bases and J by 2 bases; unmatched bases: 8. This CDR3 is 15 amino acids long. Germline assignment: CDR1 LNHDA and CDR2 SQIVND (reference sequence). Only in-frame clones appear in the TCRdb table, and some are missing; sequencing was by immunoSEQ multiplex PCR. This table holds about 50,000 clones, 80% to 95% found once. This sample comprised CD4+ T cells from peripheral blood mononuclear cells, obtained in the second trimester of pregnancy. The rearrangement uses TRBV19 and TRBJ1-6, with 7 bases matching TRBD1. This receptor was identified in a female donor with multiple sclerosis, enrolled in a pregnancy study. The CDR3: CATSTGEAYNSPLHF. In nucleotides, the CDR3 is TGTGCCACTTCAACAGGGGAAGCCTATAATTCACCCCTCCACTTT.